This T cell receptor beta chain was sequenced in a study of blood T cell repertoires in COVID-19. Background on the study: T cells, B-cell-depleted T cells, or PBMCs supplied cDNA or gDNA.

Germline assignment: CDR1 ENHRY and CDR2 SYGVKD. The CDR3 loop spans 13 amino acids. V lost 3 bases, J lost 1 base, and 6 bases lay in between. The age range of participants was about 18 to 90 years, with residence in about two dozen US areas. Symptom resolution, clearance, or two negative PCRs marked the recovered donors of Cohort 3. Per the original methods: Researchers report that nucleated cell counts were estimated from reference gene primer amplification. Sequencing was performed with immunoSEQ multiplex PCR; in TCRdb, only in-frame clones are kept and a portion is missing. V, J and clone size reflect that table, while D and trimming were determined from the DNA. The table records 300,000 to 450,000 clones, approximately 84% of them present only once.

V and J are TRBV10-3 and TRBJ1-2; unclear D gene. The sample was PBMCs or T cells enriched from blood (not recorded which). The clonotype was recovered from a woman under 40 who had recovered from COVID-19. CDR3 in DNA: TGTGCCATCAGTGAATTAATTAACTATGGCTACACCTTC. The encoded protein is CAISELINYGYTF.